The 5 T cell receptor beta chains below come from one sample, sequenced in a study of molecular identifiers for immune sequencing clone quantification. TCRdb redid the calling of the PCR reads with MiXCR, one entry per CDR3 protein. The data contain more than 8,000 distinct CDR3 sequences, roughly 20% of them singletons. Sequencing was performed on naive CD8+ T cells from blood, with Jurkat cell RNA spiked in. As for subset: FACS-sorted CD8+CD4-CCR7+CD45RA+ naive T cells. The receptors come from a human donor in good health. Some libraries in this study had Jurkat cell RNA spiked in.

This clonotype came up many times. The chain is built from TRBV5-6 and TRBJ2-7; tentatively, D is TRBD2 (5 bases). The CDR3 length is 14 residues. V lost 0 bases and J lost 2, with 9 bases in between. Germline CDR1 SGHDT, CDR2 YYEEEE. The CDR3 spells CASSLAGVAYEQYF. DNA of the CDR3: TGTGCCAGCAGCTTGGCCGGGGTGGCCTACGAGCAGTACTTC.

As for this clonotype: A much larger clone differs from this one at a single base, so this may be a read error. V is TRBV7-6 and J is TRBJ2-1; a possible D gene is TRBD2 (6 bases). CDR3 length: 14 residues. Germline loops: CDR1 SGHVS, CDR2 FNYEAQ. The CDR3 sequence is CASSLVGGVNVQFF. The DNA of the CDR3 is TGTGCCAGCAGCTTAGTCGGAGGGGTCAATGTGCAGTTCTTC.

This clonotype was seen a few times. No conserved phenylalanine or tryptophan ends this CDR3, so it is likely a read error. This rearrangement joins TRBV20-1 to TRBJ2-7; 8 bases line up with TRBD2. The trim removed 6 bases at V and 0 bases at J, leaving 7 bases unmatched. CDR1 DFQATT and CDR2 SNEGSKA come from the germline V gene (reference sequence). The CDR3 loop spans 14 amino acids. The CDR3 loop is CSALTSGASYEQYS. CDR3 bases: TGCAGTGCCCTCACTAGCGGAGCCTCCTACGAGCAGTACTCC.

J is TRBJ2-3 and V is TRBV20-1; TRBD2 aligns across 9 bases. CDR3 length: 15 amino acids. Per germline, CDR1 DFQATT and CDR2 SNEGSKA (reference sequence). Trimming took 5 bases from V and 6 from J; bases not matched to a gene: 12. CDR3 loop: CSAQRGVTSPDTQYF. In nucleotides, the CDR3 is TGCAGTGCTCAGCGGGGGGTAACGAGCCCGGATACGCAGTATTTT.

This clonotype ranks as medium-sized. The V and J genes are TRBV12-3 or TRBV12-4 and TRBJ2-6, with 8 bases fitting TRBD1. J gave up 1 base and V 6 bases, and 5 bases lay outside the gene matches. The CDR3 has 16 amino acids. The CDR3 bases are TGTGCCAGCAGACAGGGGGTATTATCTGGGGCCAACGTCCTGACTTTC. It is translated as CASRQGVLSGANVLTF.